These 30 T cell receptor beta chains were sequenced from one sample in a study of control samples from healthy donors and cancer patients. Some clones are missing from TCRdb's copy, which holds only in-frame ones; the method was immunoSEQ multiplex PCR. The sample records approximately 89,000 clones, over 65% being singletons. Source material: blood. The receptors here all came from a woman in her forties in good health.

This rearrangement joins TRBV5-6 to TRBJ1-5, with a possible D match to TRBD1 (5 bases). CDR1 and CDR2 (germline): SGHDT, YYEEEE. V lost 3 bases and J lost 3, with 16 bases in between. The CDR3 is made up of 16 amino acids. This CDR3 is CASSSVASGNNQPQHF. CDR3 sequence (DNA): TGTGCCAGCAGCTCGGTTGCCTCAGGGAACAATCAGCCCCAGCATTTT.

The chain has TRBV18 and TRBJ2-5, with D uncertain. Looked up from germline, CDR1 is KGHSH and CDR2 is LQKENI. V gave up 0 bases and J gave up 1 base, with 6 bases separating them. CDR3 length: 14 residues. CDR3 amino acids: CASSPPSVQETQYF. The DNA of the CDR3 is TGTGCCAGCTCACCACCGTCAGTCCAAGAGACCCAGTACTTC. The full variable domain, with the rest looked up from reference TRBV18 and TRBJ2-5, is NAGVMQNPRHLVRRRGQEARLRCSPMKGHSHVYWYRQLPEEGLKFMVYLQKENIIDESGMPKERFSAEFPKEGPSILRIQQVVRGDSAAYFCASSPPSVQETQYFGPGTRLLVL.

Here the CDR3 DNA reads TGTGCCATCAGTGACCCTGAGTACGAGAGTTACTTC. Amino acids: CAISDPEYESYF. This sequence joins TRBV10-3 and TRBJ2-7; D is uncertain. Germline CDR1 reads ENHRY; CDR2 reads SYGVKD. This CDR3 comprises 12 residues. With 3 bases removed from V and 13 bases from J, the gap between germline ends came to 16 bases.

The CDR3 DNA reads TGTGCCAGCAGTTCCCTAAAAACCTACGAGCAGTACTTC. It encodes CASSSLKTYEQYF. The rearrangement uses TRBV6-5 and TRBJ2-7; no definite D call. Germline CDR1 reads MNHEY; CDR2 reads SVGAGI. The CDR3 length is 13 residues. Trimming took 4 bases from V and 2 from J, leaving 9 bases between them.

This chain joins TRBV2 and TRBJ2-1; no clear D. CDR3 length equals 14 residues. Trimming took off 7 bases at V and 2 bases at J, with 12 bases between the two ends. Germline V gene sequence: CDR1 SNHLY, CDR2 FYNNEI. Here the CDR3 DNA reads TGTGCCAGCAACTGGAGAGGCCCCTACAATGAGCAGTTCTTC. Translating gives CASNWRGPYNEQFF. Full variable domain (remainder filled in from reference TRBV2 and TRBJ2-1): EPEVTQTPSHQVTQMGQEVILRCVPISNHLYFYWYRQILGQKVEFLVSFYNNEISEKSEIFDDQFSVERPDGSNFTLKIRSTKLEDSAMYFCASNWRGPYNEQFFGPGTRLTVL.

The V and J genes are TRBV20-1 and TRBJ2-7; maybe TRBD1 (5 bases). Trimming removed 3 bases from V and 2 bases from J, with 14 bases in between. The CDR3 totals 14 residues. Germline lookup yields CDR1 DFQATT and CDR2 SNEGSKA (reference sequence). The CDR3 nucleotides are TGCAGTGCTAGTGGCTCAGGGAATACCTACGAGCAGTACTTC. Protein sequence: CSASGSGNTYEQYF.

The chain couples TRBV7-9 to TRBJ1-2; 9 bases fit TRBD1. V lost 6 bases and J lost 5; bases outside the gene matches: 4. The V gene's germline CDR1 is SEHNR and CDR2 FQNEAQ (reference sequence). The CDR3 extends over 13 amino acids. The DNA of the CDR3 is TGTGCCAGCAGGTCGGGACAGGGTTATGGCTACACCTTC. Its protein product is CASRSGQGYGYTF.

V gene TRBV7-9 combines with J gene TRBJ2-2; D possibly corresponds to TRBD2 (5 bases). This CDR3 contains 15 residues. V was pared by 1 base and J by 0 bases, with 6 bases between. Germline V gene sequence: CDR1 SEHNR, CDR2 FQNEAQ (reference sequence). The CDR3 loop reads CASSLGGANTGELFF. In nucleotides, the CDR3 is TGTGCCAGCAGCTTAGGGGGAGCGAACACCGGGGAGCTGTTTTTT.

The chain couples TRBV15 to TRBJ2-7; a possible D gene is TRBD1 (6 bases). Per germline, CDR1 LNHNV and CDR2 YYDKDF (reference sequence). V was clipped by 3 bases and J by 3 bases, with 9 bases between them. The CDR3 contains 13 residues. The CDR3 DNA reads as TGTGCCACCAGCAGGGACAGAAACTACGAGCAGTACTTC. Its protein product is CATSRDRNYEQYF.

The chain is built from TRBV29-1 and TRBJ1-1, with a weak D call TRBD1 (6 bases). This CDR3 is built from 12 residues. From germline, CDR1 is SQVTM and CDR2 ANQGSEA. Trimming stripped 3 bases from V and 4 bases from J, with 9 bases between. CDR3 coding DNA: TGCAGCGTTGACAGGGGTTCCACTGAAGCTTTCTTT. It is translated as CSVDRGSTEAFF.

The CDR3 loop is CASSFTGSEAFF. The CDR3 DNA follows: TGTGCCAGCAGTTTCACAGGTTCTGAAGCTTTCTTT. The chain links TRBV12-3 or TRBV12-4 to TRBJ1-1; tentatively, D is TRBD1 (5 bases). The CDR3 extends over 12 amino acids. V was pared by 3 bases and J by 6 bases, with 8 bases between.

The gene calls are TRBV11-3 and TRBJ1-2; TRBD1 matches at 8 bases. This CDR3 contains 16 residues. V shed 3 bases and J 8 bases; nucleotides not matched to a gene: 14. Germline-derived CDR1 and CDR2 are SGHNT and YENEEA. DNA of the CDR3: TGTGCCAGCAGCTTCTCCGCAGGGGGCGTAGTCGGAGGCTACACCTTC. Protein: CASSFSAGGVVGGYTF.

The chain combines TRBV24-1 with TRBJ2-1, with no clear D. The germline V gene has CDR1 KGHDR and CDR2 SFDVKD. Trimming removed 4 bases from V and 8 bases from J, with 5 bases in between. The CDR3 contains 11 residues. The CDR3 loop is CATSERDEQFF. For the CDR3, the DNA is TGTGCCACCAGTGAAAGGGATGAGCAGTTCTTC.

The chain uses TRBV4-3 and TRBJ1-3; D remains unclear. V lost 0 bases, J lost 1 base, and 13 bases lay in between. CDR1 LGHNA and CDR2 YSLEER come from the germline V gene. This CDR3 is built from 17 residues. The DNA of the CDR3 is TGCGCCAGCAGCCAAGATCGCAGGACGAGGTCTGGAAACACCATATATTTT. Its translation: CASSQDRRTRSGNTIYF.

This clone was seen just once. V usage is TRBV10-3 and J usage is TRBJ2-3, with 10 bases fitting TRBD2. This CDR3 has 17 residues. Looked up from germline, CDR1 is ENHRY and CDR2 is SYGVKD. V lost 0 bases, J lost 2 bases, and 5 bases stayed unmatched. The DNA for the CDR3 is TGTGCCATCAGTGAGTCGGCCAGCGGGGGGGCCACAGATACGCAGTATTTT. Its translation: CAISESASGGATDTQYF.

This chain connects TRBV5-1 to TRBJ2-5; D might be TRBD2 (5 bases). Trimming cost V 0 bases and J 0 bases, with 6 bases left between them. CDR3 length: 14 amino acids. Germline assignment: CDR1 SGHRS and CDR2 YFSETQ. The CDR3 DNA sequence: TGCGCCAGCAGCTTGGGGAGGAACCAAGAGACCCAGTACTTC. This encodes CASSLGRNQETQYF.

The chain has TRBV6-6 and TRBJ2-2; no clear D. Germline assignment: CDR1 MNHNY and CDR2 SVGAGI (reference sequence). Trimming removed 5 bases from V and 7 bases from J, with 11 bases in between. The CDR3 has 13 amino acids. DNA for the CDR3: TGTGCCAGCAGTATATATGGGGACGGGGAGCTGTTTTTT. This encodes CASSIYGDGELFF.

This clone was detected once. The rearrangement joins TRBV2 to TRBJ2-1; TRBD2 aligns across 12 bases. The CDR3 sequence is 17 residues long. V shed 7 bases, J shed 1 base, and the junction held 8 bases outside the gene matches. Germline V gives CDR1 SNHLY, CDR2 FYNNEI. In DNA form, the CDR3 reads TGTGCCAGCACCAAATCCGGGACTAGCGGGTCCTACAATGAGCAGTTCTTC. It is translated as CASTKSGTSGSYNEQFF.

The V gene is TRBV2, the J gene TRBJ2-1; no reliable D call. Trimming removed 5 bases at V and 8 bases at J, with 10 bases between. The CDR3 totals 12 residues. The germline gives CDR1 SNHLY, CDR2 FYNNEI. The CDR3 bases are TGTGCCAGCAGTTGGTCAGAGGATGAGCAGTTCTTC. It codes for CASSWSEDEQFF.

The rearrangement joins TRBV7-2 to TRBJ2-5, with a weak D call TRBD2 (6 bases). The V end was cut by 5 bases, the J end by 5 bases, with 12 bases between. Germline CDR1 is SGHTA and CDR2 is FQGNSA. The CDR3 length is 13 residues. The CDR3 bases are TGTGCCAGCAGCCCCCCGGGGGAGGAGACCCAGTACTTC. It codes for CASSPPGEETQYF.

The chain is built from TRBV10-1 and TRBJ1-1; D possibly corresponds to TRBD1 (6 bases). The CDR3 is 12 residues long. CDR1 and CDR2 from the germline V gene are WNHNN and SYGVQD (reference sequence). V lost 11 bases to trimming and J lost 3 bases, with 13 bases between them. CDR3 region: CASGEGDTEAFF. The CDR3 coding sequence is TGCGCCTCCGGCGAGGGGGACACTGAAGCTTTCTTT.

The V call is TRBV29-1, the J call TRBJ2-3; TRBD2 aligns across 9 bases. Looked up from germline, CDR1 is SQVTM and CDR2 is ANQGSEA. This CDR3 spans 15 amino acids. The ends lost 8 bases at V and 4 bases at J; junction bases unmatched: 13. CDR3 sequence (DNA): TGCAGCATTCGGGGCGGGGGGGCGGTGTCAGATACGCAGTATTTT. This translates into CSIRGGGAVSDTQYF.

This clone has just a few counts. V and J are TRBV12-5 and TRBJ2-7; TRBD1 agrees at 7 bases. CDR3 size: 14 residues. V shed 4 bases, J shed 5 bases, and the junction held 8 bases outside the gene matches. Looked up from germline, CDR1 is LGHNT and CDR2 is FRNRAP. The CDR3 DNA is TGTGCTAGTGGTTGGGGACAGCCCAGCAACGAGCAGTACTTC. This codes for CASGWGQPSNEQYF.

The CDR3 nucleotides are TGTGCCAGTAGCCTTGGCGAGATGGGTGGTGAAAAACTGTTTTTT. The encoded protein is CASSLGEMGGEKLFF. The chain employs TRBV19 and TRBJ1-4; D unclear. The CDR3 length is 15 residues. CDR1 LNHDA and CDR2 SQIVND come from the germline V gene (reference sequence). Trimming shortened V by 6 bases and J by 7 bases, and 18 bases separated the two germline ends.

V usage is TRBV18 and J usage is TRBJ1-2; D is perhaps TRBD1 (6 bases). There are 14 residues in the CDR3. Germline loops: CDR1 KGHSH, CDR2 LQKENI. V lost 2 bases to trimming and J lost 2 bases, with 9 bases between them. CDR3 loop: CASSPGRGNYGYTF. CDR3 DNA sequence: TGTGCCAGCTCACCAGGCAGGGGAAACTATGGCTACACCTTC.

Here the CDR3 DNA reads TGCAGCGTTTCCCCTATGATCATCGATAATTCACCCCTCCACTTT. Protein: CSVSPMIIDNSPLHF. J is TRBJ1-6 and V is TRBV29-1; D is ambiguous. V dropped 5 bases and J dropped 5 bases, with 16 bases sitting between them. The CDR3 extends over 15 amino acids. CDR1 and CDR2 from the germline V gene are SQVTM and ANQGSEA.

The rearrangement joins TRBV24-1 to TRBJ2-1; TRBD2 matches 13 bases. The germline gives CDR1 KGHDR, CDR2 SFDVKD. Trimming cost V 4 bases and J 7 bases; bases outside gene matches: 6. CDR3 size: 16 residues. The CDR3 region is CATSDYTSGGANEQFF. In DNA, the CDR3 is TGTGCCACCAGTGACTACACTAGCGGGGGGGCGAATGAGCAGTTCTTC.

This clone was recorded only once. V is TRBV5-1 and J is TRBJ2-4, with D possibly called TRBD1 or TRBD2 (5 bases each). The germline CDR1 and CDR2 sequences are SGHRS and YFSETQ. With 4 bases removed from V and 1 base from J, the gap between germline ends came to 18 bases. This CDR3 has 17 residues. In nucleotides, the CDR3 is TGCGCCAGCAGCCTTCCCGCAGGGAGAGGGGCCAAAAACATTCAGTACTTC. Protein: CASSLPAGRGAKNIQYF.

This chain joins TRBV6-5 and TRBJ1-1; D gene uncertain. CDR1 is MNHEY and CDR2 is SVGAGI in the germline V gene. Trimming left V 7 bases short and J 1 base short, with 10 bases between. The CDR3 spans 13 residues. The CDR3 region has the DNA TGTGCCAGCACAGGATTACAGAACACTGAAGCTTTCTTT. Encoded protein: CASTGLQNTEAFF.

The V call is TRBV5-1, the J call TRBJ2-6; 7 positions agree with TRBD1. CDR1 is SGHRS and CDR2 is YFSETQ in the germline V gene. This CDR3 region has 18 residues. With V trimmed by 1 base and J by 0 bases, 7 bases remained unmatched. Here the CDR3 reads CASSLRGTASSGANVLTF. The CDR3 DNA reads TGCGCCAGCAGCTTGAGGGGGACAGCCTCCTCTGGGGCCAACGTCCTGACTTTC.